This record covers a single TCR beta chain. Its antigen remains unknown. Trimming removed 4 bases at V and 0 bases at J, with 9 bases between. Germline V gene lookup returns CDR1 LNHDA and CDR2 SQIVND (reference sequence). The CDR3 has 14 amino acids. These data come from a study of identical twins. Study results and limitations: Partly confounded zero-insertion analyses could result from invariant MAIT and iNKT cells. In cord blood, abundant beta clonotypes had fewer insertions; memory showed no trend. The study based its conclusions on cross-sectional statistical analysis and did not follow the same donors.

TCRdb itself ran the 5' RACE reads through MiXCR, one entry per CDR3 protein. The sample holds some 1,700,000 distinct CDR3 sequences, around a third seen once. This TCR derives from a newborn girl in good health. The sequenced sample was cord blood. This chain joins TRBV19 and TRBJ1-2; possible D gene TRBD1, 5 bases. The CDR3: CASSTLQANYGYTF. CDR3 sequence (DNA): TGTGCCAGTAGTACGCTACAGGCTAACTATGGCTACACCTTC.